This T cell receptor beta chain was identified during a study of early T cells in non-severe SARS-CoV-2 infection. Study at large: Investigators sequenced bulk RNA drawn from unsorted whole blood, and chains remained unpaired. Whole-study results and caveats: Matches to VDJdb favored anti-spike CD8 responses and missed private and CD4 specificities.

The germline CDR1 and CDR2 sequences are ENHRY and SYGVKD. The CDR3 loop spans 13 amino acids. The ends were cut back, 6 bases at V and 5 bases at J, with 13 bases in the middle. This clonotype was counted between two and nine times. No antigen is known for it. Each cDNA molecule carried a unique molecular identifier. Via MiXCR, TCRdb re-called the 5' RACE reads, giving one row per CDR3 protein. The table lists about 110,000 distinct CDR3 sequences, roughly 12% of them singletons. The sequences come from whole blood, collected at baseline. This TCR was recovered from an adult who was a healthcare worker with PCR-confirmed SARS-CoV-2 infection or an uninfected control (not recorded which). J is TRBJ1-1 and V is TRBV10-3, with D tentatively TRBD1 (5 bases). CDR3 residues: CAIRLDGATEAFF. Here the CDR3 DNA reads TGTGCCATCAGATTAGACGGGGCGACTGAAGCTTTCTTT.